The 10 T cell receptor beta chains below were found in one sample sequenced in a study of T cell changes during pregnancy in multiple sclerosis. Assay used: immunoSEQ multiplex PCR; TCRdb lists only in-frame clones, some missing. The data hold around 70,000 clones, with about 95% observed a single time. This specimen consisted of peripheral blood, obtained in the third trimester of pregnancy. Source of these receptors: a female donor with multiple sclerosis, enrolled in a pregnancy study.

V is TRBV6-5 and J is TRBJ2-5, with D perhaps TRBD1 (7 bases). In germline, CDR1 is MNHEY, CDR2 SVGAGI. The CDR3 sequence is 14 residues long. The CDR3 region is CATRRQGGQETQYF. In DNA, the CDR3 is TGTGCGACGAGGAGACAGGGAGGCCAAGAGACCCAGTACTTC.

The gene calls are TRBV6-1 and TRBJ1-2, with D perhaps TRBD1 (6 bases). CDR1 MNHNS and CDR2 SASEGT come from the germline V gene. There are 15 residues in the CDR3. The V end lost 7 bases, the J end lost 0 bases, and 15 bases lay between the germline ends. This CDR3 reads CASKVRTEANYGYTF. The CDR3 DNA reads TGTGCCAGCAAAGTAAGGACAGAAGCTAACTATGGCTACACCTTC.

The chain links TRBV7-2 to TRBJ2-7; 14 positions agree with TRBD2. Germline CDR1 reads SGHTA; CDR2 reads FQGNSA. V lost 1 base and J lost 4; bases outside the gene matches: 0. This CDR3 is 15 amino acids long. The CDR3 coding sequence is TGTGCCAGCAGCTTAGGGACTAGCGGGGGGTACGAGCAGTACTTC. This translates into CASSLGTSGGYEQYF.

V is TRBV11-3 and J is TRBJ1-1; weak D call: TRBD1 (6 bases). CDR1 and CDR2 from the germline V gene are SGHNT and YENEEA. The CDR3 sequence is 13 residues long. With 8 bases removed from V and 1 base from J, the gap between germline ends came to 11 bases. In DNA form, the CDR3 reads TGTGCCAGCGGACAGAGAGGGAACACTGAAGCTTTCTTT. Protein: CASGQRGNTEAFF. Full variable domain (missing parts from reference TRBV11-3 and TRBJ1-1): EAGVVQSPRYKIIEKKQPVAFWCNPISGHNTLYWYLQNLGQGPELLIRYENEEAVDDSQLPKDRFSAERLKGVDSTLKIQPAELGDSAVYLCASGQRGNTEAFFGQGTRLTVV.

Here the CDR3 DNA reads TGTGCCAGCAGCCGGGTCCGGGATCGGGGCACCGGGGAGCTGTTTTTT. Its protein is CASSRVRDRGTGELFF. The J gene is TRBJ2-2, the V gene TRBV7-3; weak D call: TRBD2 (5 bases). This CDR3 spans 16 amino acids. V was shortened by 5 bases and J by 4 bases, with 17 bases between the two germline ends. Germline-derived CDR1 and CDR2 are SGHTA and FQGTGA.

CDR3 coding DNA: TGTGCCAGCAGCCGGGACAGGGTTAACGATGAGCAGTTCTTC. Residues: CASSRDRVNDEQFF. The V gene is TRBV25-1, the J gene TRBJ2-1, with 9 bases lining up with TRBD1. The length of the CDR3 is 14 residues. V trimming: 6 bases; J trimming: 8 bases; junction bases outside the gene matches: 8. CDR1 and CDR2 (germline): MGHDK, SYGVNS.

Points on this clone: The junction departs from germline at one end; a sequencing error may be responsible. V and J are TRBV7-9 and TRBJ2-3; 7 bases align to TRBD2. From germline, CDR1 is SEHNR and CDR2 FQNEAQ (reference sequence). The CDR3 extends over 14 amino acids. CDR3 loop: CAINLGGVTDAQYF. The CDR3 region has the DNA TGTGCCATAAATCTGGGGGGGGTCACAGATGCGCAGTATTTT.

Here the CDR3 reads CASSMRGPGEKLFF. CDR3 nucleotide sequence: TGTGCCAGTAGTATGCGAGGGCCGGGTGAAAAACTGTTTTTT. The chain has TRBV19 and TRBJ1-4, with D unresolved. This CDR3 spans 14 amino acids. V gave up 3 bases and J gave up 7 bases, with 12 bases separating them. CDR1 is LNHDA, CDR2 SQIVND, per germline (reference sequence).

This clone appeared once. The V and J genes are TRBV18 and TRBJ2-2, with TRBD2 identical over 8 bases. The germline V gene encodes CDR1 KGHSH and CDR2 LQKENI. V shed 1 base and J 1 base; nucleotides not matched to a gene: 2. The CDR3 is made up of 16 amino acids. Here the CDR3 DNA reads TGTGCCAGCTCACCACTGCTAGCGGGGAACACCGGGGAGCTGTTTTTT. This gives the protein CASSPLLAGNTGELFF.

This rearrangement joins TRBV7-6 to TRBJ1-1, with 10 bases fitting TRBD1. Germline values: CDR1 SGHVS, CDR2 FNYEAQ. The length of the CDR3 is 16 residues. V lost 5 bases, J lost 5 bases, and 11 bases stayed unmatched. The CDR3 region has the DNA TGTGCCAGCAGCCGCATACCTGGGACAGGGGTAACTGAAGCTTTCTTT. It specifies CASSRIPGTGVTEAFF.